The 9 T cell receptor beta chains reported below all come from one sample, sequenced in a study of blood T cells in healthy people across ages. Through a sample-barcoded 5' primer and a J-beta primer mix, a second PCR was run for roughly 7 to 12 cycles. TCRdb re-called the 5' RACE reads with MiXCR, one entry per CDR3 protein. Found here are around 820,000 distinct CDR3 sequences, roughly 25% of them singletons; the top ten hold 3% to 4.5%. The data also belong to a second study, concerning T cells of mothers and their children.

Sequenced input: blood. These receptors all come from a boy aged 10-17 years in good health.

J is TRBJ2-2 and V is TRBV27; D is unclear. The CDR3 has 13 amino acids. From germline, CDR1 is MNHEY and CDR2 SMNVEV (reference sequence). Trimming took 5 bases from V and 9 from J, leaving 13 bases between them. In DNA form, the CDR3 reads TGTGCCAGCAGTCAATCGACGGTCCGGGAGCTGTTTTTT. Its translation: CASSQSTVRELFF.

On this clonotype itself: A read error may explain this, as a much larger clone is one base away. CDR3 nucleotides: TGCAGTGCTACAGGGCGCCTCTACAATGAGCAGTCCTTC. It translates to CSATGRLYNEQSF. This sequence joins TRBV20-1 and TRBJ2-5, with D perhaps TRBD1 (5 bases). The CDR3 spans 13 residues. CDR1 and CDR2 (germline): DFQATT, SNEGSKA (reference sequence).

The genes are TRBV20-1 and TRBJ2-5; TRBD1 aligns across 10 bases. The closer fit of TRBJ2-7 to the DNA end suggests the J call may be wrong. The length of the CDR3 is 14 residues. In germline, CDR1 is DFQATT, CDR2 SNEGSKA (reference sequence). CDR3 nucleotide sequence: TGCAGTGCTCCGACCGGGACAGGGGTCTACGAGCAGTACTTC. It encodes CSAPTGTGVYEQYF.

The gene calls are TRBV5-1 and TRBJ1-2; D may be TRBD1 (5 bases). Trimming removed 3 bases at V and 8 bases at J, with 14 bases between. The CDR3 contains 13 residues. Germline CDR1 reads SGHRS; CDR2 reads YFSETQ. The CDR3 sequence is CASSWDAGYGYTF. CDR3 coding DNA: TGCGCCAGCAGCTGGGACGCGGGGTACGGCTACACCTTC.

This clonotype occurred a few times. The V call is TRBV28, the J call TRBJ2-7, with 7 bases identical to TRBD1. V lost 3 bases to trimming and J lost 6 bases; unmatched junction nucleotides: 8. The V gene's germline CDR1 is MDHEN and CDR2 SYDVKM. The CDR3 is made up of 14 amino acids. CDR3 loop: CASSFPQGLGEQYF. CDR3 bases: TGTGCCAGCAGTTTCCCACAGGGGCTGGGCGAGCAGTACTTC. Based on the CDR3 plus reference TRBV28 and TRBJ2-7, the full variable domain is DVKVTQSSRYLVKRTGEKVFLECVQDMDHENMFWYRQDPGLGLRLIYFSYDVKMKEKGDIPEGYSVSREKKERFSLILESASTNQTSMYLCASSFPQGLGEQYFGPGTRLTVT.

A few counts support this clonotype. The rearrangement links TRBV2 to TRBJ2-5, with TRBD2 matching over 13 bases. This CDR3 has 15 amino acids. Losses at the gene ends were 5 bases for V and 5 bases for J; bases not matched to a gene: 5. The V gene's germline CDR1 is SNHLY and CDR2 FYNNEI. The CDR3 DNA reads TGTGCCAGCAGTCGAGGACTAGCGGGGGTGGAGACCCAGTACTTC. Residues: CASSRGLAGVETQYF.

This clonotype turned up a few times. V is TRBV7-2 and J is TRBJ2-1, with no clear D. The V gene lost 0 bases and the J gene lost 6 bases, with 15 bases spanning the gap. Per the germline V gene, CDR1 is SGHTA and CDR2 is FQGNSA. The CDR3 runs 16 residues. DNA of the CDR3: TGTGCCAGCAGCTTAGCCCCCCTCAATCAAGGCAATGAGCAGTTCTTC. Encoded protein: CASSLAPLNQGNEQFF.

Many counts were recorded for this clonotype. The V and J genes are TRBV28 and TRBJ2-1, with TRBD1 matching 9 bases. V shed 7 bases and J 10 bases; nucleotides not matched to a gene: 8. The CDR3 spans 13 residues. Germline V lookup: CDR1 MDHEN, CDR2 SYDVKM. CDR3 nucleotide sequence: TGTGCCAGCAAAGGACAGGGGTATCGGGAGCAGTTCTTC. This sequence encodes CASKGQGYREQFF.

This clonotype was detected once. In nucleotides, the CDR3 is TGCGCCAGCAGCTTGTTGTGGGGCGGAGAGACCCAGTACTTC. This codes for CASSLLWGGETQYF. This rearrangement joins TRBV5-1 to TRBJ2-5; weak D call: TRBD1 (5 bases). The CDR3 spans 14 residues. CDR1 and CDR2 (germline): SGHRS, YFSETQ. V shed 1 base and J shed 4 bases, with 11 bases lying between them. The whole variable domain, remainder taken from reference TRBV5-1 and TRBJ2-5, is KAGVTQTPRYLIKTRGQQVTLSCSPISGHRSVSWYQQTPGQGLQFLFEYFSETQRNKGNFPGRFSGRQFSNSRSEMNVSTLELGDSALYLCASSLLWGGETQYFGPGTRLLVL.